The 27 T cell receptor beta chains below come from one sample, sequenced in a study of technical replicates of blood from a few donors. Clones were sequenced by immunoSEQ multiplex PCR, and TCRdb holds only the in-frame ones, with some missing. The sample shows approximately 85,000 clones, 94% of them seen only once. The sequencing input was T cells isolated from PBMCs. The source is a human donor in good health.

The chain carries TRBV2 and TRBJ2-4; a possible D gene is TRBD2 (6 bases). The germline V gene encodes CDR1 SNHLY and CDR2 FYNNEI. CDR3 length equals 15 residues. Trimming shortened V by 4 bases and J by 2 bases, and 12 bases separated the two germline ends. CDR3 loop: CASSGLEGTKNIQYF. The CDR3 nucleotides read TGTGCCAGCAGTGGGTTGGAGGGGACCAAAAACATTCAGTACTTC.

The genes are TRBV9 and TRBJ2-1; D gene unclear. Between the trimmed V and J ends, which lost 0 bases and 0 bases, there was a span of 16 bases. The CDR3 consists of 18 residues. Germline-derived CDR1 and CDR2 are SGDLS and YYNGEE. CDR3: CASSVVSPGVGSYNEQFF. The CDR3, as DNA: TGTGCCAGCAGCGTAGTCTCTCCCGGAGTCGGCTCCTACAATGAGCAGTTCTTC.

CDR3 DNA: TGTGCCAGCTCACCAGTGAGTAGCTCCTACGAGCAGTACTTC. Its protein is CASSPVSSSYEQYF. V is TRBV18 and J is TRBJ2-7; D is ambiguous. CDR3 size: 14 residues. Germline loops: CDR1 KGHSH, CDR2 LQKENI. V shed 2 bases and J shed 0 bases, with 8 bases lying between them.

The chain uses TRBV5-4 and TRBJ2-7; the match to TRBD2 covers 15 bases. CDR3 length: 19 amino acids. V gave up 0 bases and J gave up 3 bases; unmatched junction bases: 10. Germline CDR1 is SGHNT and CDR2 is YYREEE (reference sequence). CDR3 region: CASSLGTSGGAFLYYEQYF. For the CDR3, the DNA is TGTGCCAGCAGCTTGGGGACTAGCGGGGGGGCCTTCCTATACTACGAGCAGTACTTC.

V and J are TRBV5-1 and TRBJ2-7, with D possibly being TRBD2 (6 bases). This CDR3 has 15 residues. Trimming cost V 4 bases and J 5 bases, with 19 bases left between them. CDR1 and CDR2 from the germline V gene are SGHRS and YFSETQ. In nucleotides, the CDR3 is TGCGCCAGCAGCCTTTTTCCGGGAGAGGGCCACGAGCAGTACTTC. Encoded protein: CASSLFPGEGHEQYF.

V and J are TRBV12-5 and TRBJ2-5, with TRBD2 matching 7 bases. CDR3 length equals 15 residues. V gave up 6 bases and J gave up 5 bases; unmatched junction bases: 12. Germline lookup yields CDR1 LGHNT and CDR2 FRNRAP. CDR3 region: CASGPPGLVVETQYF. The CDR3 nucleotides read TGTGCTAGTGGCCCCCCCGGACTAGTGGTCGAGACCCAGTACTTC.

This chain connects TRBV5-1 to TRBJ2-3; perhaps TRBD1 as D (5 bases). Germline CDR1 SGHRS, CDR2 YFSETQ. Deletions cut 6 bases from V and 0 bases from J, with 14 bases between. CDR3 length: 15 residues. Here the CDR3 reads CASNRGRRSTDTQYF. The CDR3 DNA follows: TGCGCCAGCAATAGGGGCCGACGGAGCACAGATACGCAGTATTTT. Full variable domain (rest looked up from reference TRBV5-1 and TRBJ2-3): KAGVTQTPRYLIKTRGQQVTLSCSPISGHRSVSWYQQTPGQGLQFLFEYFSETQRNKGNFPGRFSGRQFSNSRSEMNVSTLELGDSALYLCASNRGRRSTDTQYFGPGTRLTVL.

The V gene is TRBV6-5, the J gene TRBJ2-3; a weak D match, TRBD1 (5 bases). Germline V CDR1 and CDR2: MNHEY, SVGAGI. Trimming left V 4 bases short and J 1 base short, with 12 bases between. The CDR3 has 15 amino acids. The CDR3 sequence: CASSFFDSRTDTQYF. The CDR3 coding sequence is TGTGCCAGCAGTTTCTTTGACAGCCGCACAGATACGCAGTATTTT.

This chain uses TRBV6-1 with TRBJ2-5; possible D gene TRBD2, 5 bases. The CDR3 is made up of 14 amino acids. CDR1 is MNHNS, CDR2 SASEGT, per germline. V was pared by 7 bases and J by 3 bases, with 15 bases between. The CDR3 bases are TGTGCCAGCATAACGAGGGTACTGGAAGAGACCCAGTACTTC. The encoded protein is CASITRVLEETQYF.

The DNA for the CDR3 is TGTGCCAGCAGGGAAACCGGACAGGGGGCTAGGGAGCAGTACTTC. This gives the protein CASRETGQGAREQYF. This chain connects TRBV7-2 to TRBJ2-7; 11 bases agree with TRBD1. The germline V gene encodes CDR1 SGHTA and CDR2 FQGNSA. The CDR3 consists of 15 residues. With 6 bases clipped from V and 7 bases from J, the junction kept 11 bases outside the gene matches.

This clone has only one observation. The CDR3 region has the DNA TGCGCCAGCAGCTTGACCCTGAGCGGGAGCTCCTACAATGAGCAGTTCTTC. It specifies CASSLTLSGSSYNEQFF. This rearrangement joins TRBV5-1 to TRBJ2-1; 8 bases are a match to TRBD2. The CDR3 has 17 amino acids. CDR1 and CDR2 (germline): SGHRS, YFSETQ. J was trimmed by 0 bases and V by 1 base; bases with no gene match: 6.

The V call is TRBV19, the J call TRBJ1-1; no definite D call. V lost 1 base to trimming and J lost 3 bases, with 6 bases between them. The CDR3 length is 13 residues. Germline V gene sequence: CDR1 LNHDA, CDR2 SQIVND (reference sequence). CDR3 sequence (DNA): TGTGCCAGTAGTATAGGAGATTACACTGAAGCTTTCTTT. Its translation is CASSIGDYTEAFF.

J is TRBJ2-5 and V is TRBV30; 7 bases agree with TRBD2. The CDR3 has 15 amino acids. Germline V gene lookup returns CDR1 GTSNPN and CDR2 SVGIG (reference sequence). Trimming at V came to 2 bases and at J to 5 bases, leaving 11 bases not matched to a gene. CDR3 protein: CAWSPWGGSGETQYF. DNA for the CDR3: TGTGCCTGGAGTCCTTGGGGGGGGTCGGGGGAGACCCAGTACTTC.

The gene calls are TRBV9 and TRBJ1-1, with D maybe TRBD1 (5 bases). The V gene lost 6 bases and the J gene lost 1 base, with 13 bases spanning the gap. CDR1 SGDLS and CDR2 YYNGEE come from the germline V gene. This CDR3 has 14 residues. The CDR3 sequence: CASTAEGANTEAFF. CDR3 coding DNA: TGTGCCAGCACCGCGGAAGGGGCGAACACTGAAGCTTTCTTT.

The chain carries TRBV18 and TRBJ2-3; the match to TRBD2 covers 9 bases. The germline gives CDR1 KGHSH, CDR2 LQKENI. The ends lost 3 bases at V and 5 bases at J; junction bases unmatched: 9. This CDR3 has 16 amino acids. The CDR3 DNA sequence: TGTGCCAGCTCACCGTTAGCGGGAGCGTTGGGAGATACGCAGTATTTT. Amino acid sequence: CASSPLAGALGDTQYF.

The sample holds one count of this clone. This chain links TRBV9 with TRBJ2-5, with 12 bases matching TRBD2. This CDR3 is built from 15 residues. Germline trimming cut 2 bases from V and 5 bases from J; bases unmatched to any gene: 4. CDR1 and CDR2 from the germline V gene are SGDLS and YYNGEE. CDR3 sequence (DNA): TGTGCCAGCAGCGTCTCTAGCGGGAGGGCGGAGACCCAGTACTTC. Its translation: CASSVSSGRAETQYF.

This clone showed up just a few times. This chain connects TRBV15 to TRBJ2-2; 13 bases map to TRBD2. This CDR3 has 18 amino acids. Trimming at V came to 1 base and at J to 6 bases, leaving 8 bases not matched to a gene. Per germline, CDR1 LNHNV and CDR2 YYDKDF (reference sequence). The CDR3 nucleotides read TGTGCCACCAGCAGAGGACTAGCGGGGGGACCGGGGGCCGGGGAGCTGTTTTTT. It specifies CATSRGLAGGPGAGELFF.

The rearrangement joins TRBV4-2 to TRBJ2-7; 13 positions match TRBD2. The CDR3 is made up of 17 amino acids. Trimming cost V 4 bases and J 3 bases; bases outside gene matches: 9. Looked up from germline, CDR1 is LGHNA and CDR2 is YNFKEQ. CDR3 residues: CASSLGLAGEGNYEQYF. The DNA for the CDR3 is TGTGCCAGCAGCCTAGGACTAGCGGGAGAAGGGAACTACGAGCAGTACTTC.

V gene TRBV5-1 combines with J gene TRBJ1-4; no clear D gene. CDR3 size: 14 residues. Looked up from germline, CDR1 is SGHRS and CDR2 is YFSETQ. V was clipped by 4 bases and J by 2 bases, with 9 bases between them. Here the CDR3 reads CASSPTGTNEKLFF. DNA for the CDR3: TGCGCCAGCAGCCCAACCGGGACTAATGAAAAACTGTTTTTT.

The chain carries TRBV7-9 and TRBJ1-4; the match to TRBD1 covers 9 bases. CDR1 SEHNR and CDR2 FQNEAQ come from the germline V gene (reference sequence). V gave up 4 bases and J gave up 8 bases; unmatched junction bases: 5. The CDR3 covers 14 residues. The CDR3 DNA reads TGTGCCAGCAGCTCCGGGACAGGGCGAGAAAAACTGTTTTTT. Protein sequence: CASSSGTGREKLFF.

This clone was counted between two and nine times. This chain connects TRBV11-3 to TRBJ1-5, with 8 bases aligning to TRBD1. The CDR3 totals 18 residues. With V trimmed by 4 bases and J by 3 bases, 14 bases remained unmatched. Germline assignment: CDR1 SGHNT and CDR2 YENEEA. The CDR3 coding sequence is TGTGCCAGCAGCTCCCCCCGATGGGACAGGAATAACAATCAGCCCCAGCATTTT. This encodes CASSSPRWDRNNNQPQHF.

The V call is TRBV25-1, the J call TRBJ2-1; D uncertain. Deletions cut 4 bases from V and 0 bases from J, with 10 bases between. Germline lookup yields CDR1 MGHDK and CDR2 SYGVNS. The CDR3 contains 15 residues. CDR3 bases: TGTGCCAGCAGTGTCGGAGCGAGCTCCTACAATGAGCAGTTCTTC. It specifies CASSVGASSYNEQFF.

V gene TRBV4-1 combines with J gene TRBJ1-1, with a weak D call TRBD1 (5 bases). V was pared by 0 bases and J by 6 bases, with 11 bases between. The germline CDR1 and CDR2 sequences are MGHRA and YSYEKL. The CDR3 covers 14 residues. The CDR3 is CASSQDPGIPEAFF. In DNA, the CDR3 is TGCGCCAGCAGCCAAGATCCAGGGATCCCTGAAGCTTTCTTT.

The chain combines TRBV5-4 with TRBJ2-3, with a tentative D call TRBD2 (6 bases). With 2 bases removed from V and 1 base from J, the gap between germline ends came to 14 bases. The CDR3 length is 16 residues. Germline V gives CDR1 SGHNT, CDR2 YYREEE (reference sequence). Written as DNA, the CDR3 is TGTGCCAGCAGCTTTGGTCGCGGGGAGGGCACAGATACGCAGTATTTT. This gives the protein CASSFGRGEGTDTQYF.

This chain links TRBV29-1 with TRBJ1-1, with D uncertain. This CDR3 is 12 amino acids long. Per the germline V gene, CDR1 is SQVTM and CDR2 is ANQGSEA. V gave up 6 bases and J gave up 0 bases, with 8 bases separating them. CDR3 in DNA: TGCAGCGTCGCAACAATGAACACTGAAGCTTTCTTT. Its protein is CSVATMNTEAFF.

The gene calls are TRBV7-9 and TRBJ1-1; 7 bases map to TRBD1. This CDR3 contains 19 residues. The germline gives CDR1 SEHNR, CDR2 FQNEAQ (reference sequence). The trim removed 0 bases at V and 0 bases at J, leaving 13 bases unmatched. CDR3 nucleotides: TGTGCCAGCAGCTTAGCAGACTTACGGACAGGTACTTTGAACACTGAAGCTTTCTTT. Translated, it gives CASSLADLRTGTLNTEAFF.

This rearrangement joins TRBV7-6 to TRBJ2-7, with 9 positions matching TRBD1. CDR3 length: 14 amino acids. Germline V CDR1 and CDR2: SGHVS, FNYEAQ. J lost 7 bases, V lost 1 base, and 5 bases had no gene match. Written as DNA, the CDR3 is TGTGCCAGCAGCTTAGGGACAGGGGTCGGGGAGCAGTACTTC. Translation: CASSLGTGVGEQYF.